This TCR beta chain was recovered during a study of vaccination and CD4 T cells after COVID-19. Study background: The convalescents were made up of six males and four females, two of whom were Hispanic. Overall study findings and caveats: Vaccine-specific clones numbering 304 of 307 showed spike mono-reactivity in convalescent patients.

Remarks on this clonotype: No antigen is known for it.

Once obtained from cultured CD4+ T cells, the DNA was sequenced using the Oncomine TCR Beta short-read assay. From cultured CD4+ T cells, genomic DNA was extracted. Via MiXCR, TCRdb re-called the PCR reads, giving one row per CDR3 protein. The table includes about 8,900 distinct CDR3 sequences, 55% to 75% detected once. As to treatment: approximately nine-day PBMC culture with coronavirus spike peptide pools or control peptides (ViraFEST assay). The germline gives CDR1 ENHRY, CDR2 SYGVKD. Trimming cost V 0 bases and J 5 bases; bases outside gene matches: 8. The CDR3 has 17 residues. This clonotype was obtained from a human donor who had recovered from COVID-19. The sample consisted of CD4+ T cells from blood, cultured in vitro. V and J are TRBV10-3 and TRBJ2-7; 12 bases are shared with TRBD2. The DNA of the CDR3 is TGTGCCATCAGTGAGTCGTCAACTAGCGGGAGGATCCACGAGCAGTACTTC. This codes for CAISESSTSGRIHEQYF.